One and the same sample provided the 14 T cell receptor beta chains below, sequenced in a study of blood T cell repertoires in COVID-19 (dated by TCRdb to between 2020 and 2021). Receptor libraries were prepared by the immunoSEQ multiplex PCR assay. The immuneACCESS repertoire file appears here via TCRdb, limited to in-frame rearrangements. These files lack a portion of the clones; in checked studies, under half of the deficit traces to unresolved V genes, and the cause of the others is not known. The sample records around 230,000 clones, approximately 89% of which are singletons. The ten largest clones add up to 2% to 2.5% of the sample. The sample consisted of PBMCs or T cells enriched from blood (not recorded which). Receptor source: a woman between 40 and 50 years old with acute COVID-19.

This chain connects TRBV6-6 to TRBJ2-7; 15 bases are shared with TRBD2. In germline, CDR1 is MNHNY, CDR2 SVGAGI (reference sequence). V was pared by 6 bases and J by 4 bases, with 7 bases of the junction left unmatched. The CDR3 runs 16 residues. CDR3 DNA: TGTGCCAGCAGCCGGACTAGCGGGAGGGCAGATTACGAGCAGTACGTC. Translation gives CASSRTSGRADYEQYV.

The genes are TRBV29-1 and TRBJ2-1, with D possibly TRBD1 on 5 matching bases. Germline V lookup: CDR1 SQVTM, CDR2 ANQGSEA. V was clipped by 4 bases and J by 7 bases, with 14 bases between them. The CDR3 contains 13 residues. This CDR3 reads CSVGRVNGNEQFF. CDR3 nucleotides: TGCAGCGTTGGCAGGGTAAATGGTAATGAGCAGTTCTTC.

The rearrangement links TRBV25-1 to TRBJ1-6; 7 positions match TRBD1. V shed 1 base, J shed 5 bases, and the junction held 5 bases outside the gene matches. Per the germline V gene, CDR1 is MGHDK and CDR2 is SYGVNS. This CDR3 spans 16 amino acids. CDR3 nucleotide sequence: TGTGCCAGCAGTGAATGGGGCAGGGGGGATAATTCACCCCTCCACTTT. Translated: CASSEWGRGDNSPLHF.

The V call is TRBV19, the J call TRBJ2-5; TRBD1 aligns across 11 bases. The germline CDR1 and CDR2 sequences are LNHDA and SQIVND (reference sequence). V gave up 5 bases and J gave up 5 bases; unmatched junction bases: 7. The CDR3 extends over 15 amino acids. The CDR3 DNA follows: TGTGCCAGTAGTCCAACCGGGACAGGGGGGGAGACCCAGTACTTC. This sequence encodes CASSPTGTGGETQYF.

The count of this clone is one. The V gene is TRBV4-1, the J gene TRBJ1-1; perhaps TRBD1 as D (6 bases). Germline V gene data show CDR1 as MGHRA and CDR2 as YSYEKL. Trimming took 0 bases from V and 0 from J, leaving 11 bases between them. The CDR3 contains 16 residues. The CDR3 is CASSQEITGMNTEAFF. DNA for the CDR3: TGCGCCAGCAGCCAAGAAATCACAGGGATGAACACTGAAGCTTTCTTT.

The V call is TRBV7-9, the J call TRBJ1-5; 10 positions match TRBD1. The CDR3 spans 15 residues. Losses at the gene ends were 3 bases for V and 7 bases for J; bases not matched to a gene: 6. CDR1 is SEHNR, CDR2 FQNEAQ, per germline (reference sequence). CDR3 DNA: TGTGCCAGCAGCTTCGGGGACAGGGGCGCGCAGCCCCAGCATTTT. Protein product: CASSFGDRGAQPQHF.

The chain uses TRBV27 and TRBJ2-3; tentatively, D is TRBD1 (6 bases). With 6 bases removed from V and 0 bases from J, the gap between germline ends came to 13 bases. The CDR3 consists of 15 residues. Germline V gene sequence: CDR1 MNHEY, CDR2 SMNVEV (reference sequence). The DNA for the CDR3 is TGTGCCAGCAGCTCCAGGACAGCTAGCACAGATACGCAGTATTTT. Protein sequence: CASSSRTASTDTQYF.

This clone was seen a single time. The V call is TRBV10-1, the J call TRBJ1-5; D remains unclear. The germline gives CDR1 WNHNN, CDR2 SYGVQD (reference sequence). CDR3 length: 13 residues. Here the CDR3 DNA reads TGCGCTTCGTCGGAGAATAGCAATCAGCCCCAGCATTTT. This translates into CASSENSNQPQHF.

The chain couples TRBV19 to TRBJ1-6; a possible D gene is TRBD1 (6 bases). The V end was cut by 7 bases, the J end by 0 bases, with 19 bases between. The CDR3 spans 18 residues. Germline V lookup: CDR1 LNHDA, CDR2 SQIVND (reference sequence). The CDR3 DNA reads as TGTGCCAGTACTACTTCAGGGGACGGTAGCTCCTATAATTCACCCCTCCACTTT. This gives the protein CASTTSGDGSSYNSPLHF.

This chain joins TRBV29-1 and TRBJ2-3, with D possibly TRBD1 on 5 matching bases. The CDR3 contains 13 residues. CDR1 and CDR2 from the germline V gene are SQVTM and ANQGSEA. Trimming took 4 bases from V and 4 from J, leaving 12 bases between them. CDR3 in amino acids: CSVAPSRADTQYF. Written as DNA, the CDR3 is TGCAGCGTTGCCCCCAGCAGGGCAGATACGCAGTATTTT.

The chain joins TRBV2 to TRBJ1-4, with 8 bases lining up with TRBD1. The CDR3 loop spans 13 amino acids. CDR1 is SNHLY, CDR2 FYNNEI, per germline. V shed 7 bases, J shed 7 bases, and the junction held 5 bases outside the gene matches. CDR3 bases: TGTGCCAGCACCGACAGGGGAGGTGAAAAACTGTTTTTT. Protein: CASTDRGGEKLFF.

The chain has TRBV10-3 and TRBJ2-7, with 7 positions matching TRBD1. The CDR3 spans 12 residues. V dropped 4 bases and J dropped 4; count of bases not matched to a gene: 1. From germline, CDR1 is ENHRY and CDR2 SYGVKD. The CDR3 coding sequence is TGTGCCATCAGTGTGACAGGGTACGAGCAGTACTTC. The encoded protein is CAISVTGYEQYF.

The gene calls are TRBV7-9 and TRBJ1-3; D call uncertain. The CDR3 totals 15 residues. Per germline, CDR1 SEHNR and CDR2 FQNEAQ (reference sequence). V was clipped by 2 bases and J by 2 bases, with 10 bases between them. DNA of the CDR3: TGTGCCAGCAGCTTAATTACGGTGGCTGGAAACACCATATATTTT. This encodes CASSLITVAGNTIYF.

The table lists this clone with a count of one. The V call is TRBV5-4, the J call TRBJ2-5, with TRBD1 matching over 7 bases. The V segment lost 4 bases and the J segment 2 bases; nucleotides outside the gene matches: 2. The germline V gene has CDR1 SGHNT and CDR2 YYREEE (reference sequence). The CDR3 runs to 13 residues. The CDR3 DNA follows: TGTGCCAGCAGCCAGGGACAGCAAGAGACCCAGTACTTC. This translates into CASSQGQQETQYF.